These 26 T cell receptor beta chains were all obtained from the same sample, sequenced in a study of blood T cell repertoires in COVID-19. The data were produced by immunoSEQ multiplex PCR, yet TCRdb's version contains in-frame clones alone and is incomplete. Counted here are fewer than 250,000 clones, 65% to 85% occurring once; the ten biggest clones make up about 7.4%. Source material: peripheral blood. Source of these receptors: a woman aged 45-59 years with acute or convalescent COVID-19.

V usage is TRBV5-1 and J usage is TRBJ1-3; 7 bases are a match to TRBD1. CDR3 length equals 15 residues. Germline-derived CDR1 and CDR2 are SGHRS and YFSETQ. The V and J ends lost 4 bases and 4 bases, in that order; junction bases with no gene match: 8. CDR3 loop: CASSQTGVRGNTIYF. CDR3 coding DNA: TGCGCCAGCAGCCAAACAGGGGTGAGGGGAAACACCATATATTTT.

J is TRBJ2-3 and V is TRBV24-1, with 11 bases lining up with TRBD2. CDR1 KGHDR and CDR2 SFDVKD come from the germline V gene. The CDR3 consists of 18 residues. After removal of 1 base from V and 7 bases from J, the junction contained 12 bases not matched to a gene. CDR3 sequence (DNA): TGTGCCACCAGTGATTTCAGGGACGTAGCGGGAGGGCCATATACGCAGTATTTT. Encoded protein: CATSDFRDVAGGPYTQYF.

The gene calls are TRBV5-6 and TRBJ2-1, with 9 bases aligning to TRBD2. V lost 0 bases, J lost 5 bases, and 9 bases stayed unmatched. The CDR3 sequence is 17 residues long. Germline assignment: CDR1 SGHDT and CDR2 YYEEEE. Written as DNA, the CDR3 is TGTGCCAGCAGCTTGGAAATGGGGCTAGCGGGGAACAATGAGCAGTTCTTC. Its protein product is CASSLEMGLAGNNEQFF.

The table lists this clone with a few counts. The CDR3 DNA reads as TGTGCCAGCAGCCCGCGACCGGGACTAGCGGCAGATACGCAGTATTTT. Its protein is CASSPRPGLAADTQYF. The J gene is TRBJ2-3, the V gene TRBV13; 11 bases map to TRBD2. Per the germline V gene, CDR1 is PRHDT and CDR2 is FYEKMQ (reference sequence). The length of the CDR3 is 16 residues. The J segment lost 4 bases and the V segment lost 5 bases, leaving 8 bases of the junction unmatched.

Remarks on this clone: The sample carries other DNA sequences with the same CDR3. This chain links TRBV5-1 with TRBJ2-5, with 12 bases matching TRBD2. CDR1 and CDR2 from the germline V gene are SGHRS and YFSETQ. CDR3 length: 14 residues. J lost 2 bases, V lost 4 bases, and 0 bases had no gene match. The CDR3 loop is CASSLAGGQETQYF. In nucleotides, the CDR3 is TGCGCCAGCAGCCTAGCGGGAGGGCAAGAGACCCAGTACTTC.

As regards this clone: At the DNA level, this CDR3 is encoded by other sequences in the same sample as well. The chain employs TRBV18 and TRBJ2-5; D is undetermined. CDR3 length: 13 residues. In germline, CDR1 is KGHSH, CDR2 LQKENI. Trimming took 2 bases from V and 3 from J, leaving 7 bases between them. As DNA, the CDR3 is TGTGCCAGCTCACCAGGGCAGGAAGAGACCCAGTACTTC. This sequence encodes CASSPGQEETQYF.

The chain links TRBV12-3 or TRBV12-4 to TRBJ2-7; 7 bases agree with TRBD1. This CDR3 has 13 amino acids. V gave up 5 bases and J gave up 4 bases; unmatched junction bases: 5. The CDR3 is CASSKGARYEQYF. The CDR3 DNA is TGTGCCAGCAGTAAGGGGGCCCGATACGAGCAGTACTTC.

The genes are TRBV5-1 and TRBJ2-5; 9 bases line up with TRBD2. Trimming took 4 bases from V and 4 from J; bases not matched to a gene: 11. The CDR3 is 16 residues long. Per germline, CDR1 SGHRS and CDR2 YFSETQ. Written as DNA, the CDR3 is TGCGCCAGCAGCCCTGCGGGCCTAGCGGGATTAGAGACCCAGTACTTC. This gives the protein CASSPAGLAGLETQYF.

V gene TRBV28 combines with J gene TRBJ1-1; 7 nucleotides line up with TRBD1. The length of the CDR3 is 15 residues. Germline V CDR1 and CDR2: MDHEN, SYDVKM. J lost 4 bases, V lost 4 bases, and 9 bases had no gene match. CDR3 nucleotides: TGTGCCAGCAGTTCACCGACAGGGTCGGTCACTGAAGCTTTCTTT. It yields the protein CASSSPTGSVTEAFF.

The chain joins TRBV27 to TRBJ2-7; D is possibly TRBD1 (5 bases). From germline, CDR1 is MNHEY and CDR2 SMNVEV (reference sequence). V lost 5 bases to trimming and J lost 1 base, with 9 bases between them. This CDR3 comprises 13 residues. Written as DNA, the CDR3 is TGTGCCAGCAGTCAAACAGGTTCCTACGAGCAGTACTTC. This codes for CASSQTGSYEQYF.

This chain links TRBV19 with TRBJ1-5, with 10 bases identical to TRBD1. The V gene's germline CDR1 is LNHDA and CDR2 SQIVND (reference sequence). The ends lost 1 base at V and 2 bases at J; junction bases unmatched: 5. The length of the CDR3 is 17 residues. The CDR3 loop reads CASSIGTGTGGNQPQHF. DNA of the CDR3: TGTGCCAGTAGTATAGGGACCGGGACAGGGGGCAATCAGCCCCAGCATTTT.

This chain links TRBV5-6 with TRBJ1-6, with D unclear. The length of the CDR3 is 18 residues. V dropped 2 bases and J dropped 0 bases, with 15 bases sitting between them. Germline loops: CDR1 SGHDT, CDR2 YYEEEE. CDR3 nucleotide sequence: TGTGCCAGCAGCTTCGGCGGCGGAGGAAGCTCCTATAATTCACCCCTCCACTTT. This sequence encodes CASSFGGGGSSYNSPLHF.

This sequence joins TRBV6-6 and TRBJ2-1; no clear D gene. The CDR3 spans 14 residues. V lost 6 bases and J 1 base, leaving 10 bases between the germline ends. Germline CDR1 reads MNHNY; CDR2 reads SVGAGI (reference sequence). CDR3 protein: CASRLAASYNEQFF. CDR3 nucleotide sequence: TGTGCCAGCAGGTTAGCCGCATCCTACAATGAGCAGTTCTTC.

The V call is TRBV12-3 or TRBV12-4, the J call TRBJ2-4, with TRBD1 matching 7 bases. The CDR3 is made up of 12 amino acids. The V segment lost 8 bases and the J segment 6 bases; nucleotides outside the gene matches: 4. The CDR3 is CASGRGINIQYF. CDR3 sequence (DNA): TGTGCCAGCGGCAGGGGGATAAACATTCAGTACTTC.

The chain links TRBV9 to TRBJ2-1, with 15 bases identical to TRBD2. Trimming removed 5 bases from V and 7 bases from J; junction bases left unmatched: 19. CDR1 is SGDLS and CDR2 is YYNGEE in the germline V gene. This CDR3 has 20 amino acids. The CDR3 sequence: CASRRGTGGLAGGRENEQFF. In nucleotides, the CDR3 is TGTGCCAGCAGGAGAGGGACAGGCGGACTAGCGGGAGGGCGAGAAAATGAGCAGTTCTTC.

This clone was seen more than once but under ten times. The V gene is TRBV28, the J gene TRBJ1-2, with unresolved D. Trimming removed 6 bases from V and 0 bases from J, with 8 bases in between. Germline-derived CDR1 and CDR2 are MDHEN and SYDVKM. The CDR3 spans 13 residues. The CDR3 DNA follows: TGTGCCAGCAGGGCTACAGCTAACTATGGCTACACCTTC. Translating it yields CASRATANYGYTF.

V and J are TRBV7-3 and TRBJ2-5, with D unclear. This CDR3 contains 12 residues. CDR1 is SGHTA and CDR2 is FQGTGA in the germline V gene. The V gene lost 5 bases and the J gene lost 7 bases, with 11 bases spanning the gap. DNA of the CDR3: TGTGCCAGCAGCGAAGAAACCGGGACCCAGTACTTC. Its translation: CASSEETGTQYF.

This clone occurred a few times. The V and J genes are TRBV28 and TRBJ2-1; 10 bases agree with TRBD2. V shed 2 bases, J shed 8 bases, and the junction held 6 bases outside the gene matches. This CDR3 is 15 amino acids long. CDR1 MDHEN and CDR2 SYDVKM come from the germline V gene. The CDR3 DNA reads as TGTGCCAGCAGTTTAGCTAGCGGGAGAGGCGATGAGCAGTTCTTC. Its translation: CASSLASGRGDEQFF.

CDR3 residues: CASSTTSWDYEQYF. The CDR3 DNA reads TGTGCCAGTAGTACGACTAGCTGGGATTACGAGCAGTACTTC. The rearrangement joins TRBV19 to TRBJ2-7; 7 bases map to TRBD2. CDR3 size: 14 residues. V gave up 4 bases and J gave up 4 bases; unmatched junction bases: 7. The germline V gene has CDR1 LNHDA and CDR2 SQIVND (reference sequence).

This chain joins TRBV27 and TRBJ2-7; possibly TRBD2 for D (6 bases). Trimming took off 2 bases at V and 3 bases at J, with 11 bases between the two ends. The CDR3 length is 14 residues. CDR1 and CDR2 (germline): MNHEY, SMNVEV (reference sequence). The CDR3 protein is CASSLGGTLYEQYF. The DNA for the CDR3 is TGTGCCAGCAGTTTAGGGGGGACCCTCTACGAGCAGTACTTC.

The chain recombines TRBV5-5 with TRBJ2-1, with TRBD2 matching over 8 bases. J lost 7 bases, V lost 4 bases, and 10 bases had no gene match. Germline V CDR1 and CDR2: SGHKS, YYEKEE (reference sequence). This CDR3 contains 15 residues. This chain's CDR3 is CASSLTSGGGNEQFF. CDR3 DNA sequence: TGTGCCAGCAGCCTCACTAGCGGCGGGGGAAATGAGCAGTTCTTC.

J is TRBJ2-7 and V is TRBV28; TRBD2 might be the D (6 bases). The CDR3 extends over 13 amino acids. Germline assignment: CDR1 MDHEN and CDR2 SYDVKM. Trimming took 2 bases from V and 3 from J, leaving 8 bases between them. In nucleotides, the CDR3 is TGTGCCAGCAGTTTACAGGGAGGCTACGAGCAGTACTTC. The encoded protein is CASSLQGGYEQYF.

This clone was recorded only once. The CDR3: CASSRRQGLTGNTIYF. The CDR3, as DNA: TGTGCCAGCAGTCGCCGACAGGGGTTGACTGGAAACACCATATATTTT. The chain combines TRBV27 with TRBJ1-3, with TRBD1 matching 8 bases. V shed 5 bases and J 2 bases; nucleotides not matched to a gene: 8. From germline, CDR1 is MNHEY and CDR2 SMNVEV (reference sequence). This CDR3 contains 16 residues.

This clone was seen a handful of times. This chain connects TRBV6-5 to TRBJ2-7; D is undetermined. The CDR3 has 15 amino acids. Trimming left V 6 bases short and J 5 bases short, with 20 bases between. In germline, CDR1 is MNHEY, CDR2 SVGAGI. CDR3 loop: CASRTGGSTTHEQYF. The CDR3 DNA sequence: TGTGCCAGCAGGACGGGTGGCTCGACCACCCACGAGCAGTACTTC.

The CDR3 DNA is TGTGCCAGCAGCCAAGCTAGGGGGGGTGAAAAACTGTTTTTT. This codes for CASSQARGGEKLFF. The V call is TRBV4-2, the J call TRBJ1-4; D is perhaps TRBD1 (6 bases). The V gene's germline CDR1 is LGHNA and CDR2 YNFKEQ. V shed 1 base and J shed 7 bases, with 10 bases lying between them. The CDR3 has 14 residues.

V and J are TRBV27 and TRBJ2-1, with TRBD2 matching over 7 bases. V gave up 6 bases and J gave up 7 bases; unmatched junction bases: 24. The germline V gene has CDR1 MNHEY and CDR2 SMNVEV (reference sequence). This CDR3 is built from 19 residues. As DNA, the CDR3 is TGTGCCAGCAGCTCTACTAGCAGTGGGACTATGGCGCTTATTAATGAGCAGTTCTTC. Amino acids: CASSSTSSGTMALINEQFF.